Listed below are T cell receptor beta chains from one sample, sequenced in a study of blood T cell repertoires in COVID-19. TCRdb's copy holds only in-frame clones and misses some; the assay was immunoSEQ multiplex PCR. The sample has more than 110,000 clones, just under 90% seen once. Sequenced material: peripheral blood. All receptors derive from a middle-aged woman with acute or convalescent COVID-19. Both conserved end residues are part of each CDR3. The order of the fields is J gene, D gene, V gene, clone size, CDR3 protein, CDR3 DNA. A D gene is named only where the DNA matches it firmly. Some rows mark clone size as missing; the rest say once, few, many or name a class of expanded clone.

J: TRBJ1-5
D: .
V: TRBV2
size: .
CDR3: CASTQGNQPQHF
DNA: TGTGCCAGCACACAGGGTAATCAGCCCCAGCATTTT

J: TRBJ2-1
D: .
V: TRBV29-1
size: .
CDR3: CSVELRGNEQFF
DNA: TGCAGCGTTGAATTGAGGGGGAATGAGCAGTTCTTC

J: TRBJ2-7
D: .
V: TRBV7-3
size: once
CDR3: CASSPQGRSYEQYF
DNA: TGTGCCAGCAGCCCACAGGGTCGTAGCTACGAGCAGTACTTC

J: TRBJ2-7
D: TRBD2
V: TRBV6-5
size: few
CDR3: CASSKQRGATYEQYF
DNA: TGTGCCAGCAGTAAACAGCGGGGGGCGACCTACGAGCAGTACTTC

J: TRBJ1-1
D: TRBD1
V: TRBV3-1/TRBV3-2
size: .
CDR3: CASSHRPTGGTTEAFF
DNA: TGTGCCAGCAGCCATAGACCGACAGGGGGGACCACTGAAGCTTTCTTT

J: TRBJ1-2
D: TRBD1
V: TRBV18
size: .
CDR3: CASSPTGGGNGYTF
DNA: TGTGCCAGCTCACCGACAGGGGGCGGGAATGGCTACACCTTC

J: TRBJ2-1
D: TRBD2
V: TRBV29-1
size: .
CDR3: CSAQGTSGSYEQFF
DNA: TGCAGCGCCCAGGGGACTAGCGGGAGTTATGAGCAGTTCTTC

J: TRBJ2-7
D: .
V: TRBV29-1
size: .
CDR3: CSVYGLREQYF
DNA: TGCAGCGTTTACGGACTGAGGGAGCAGTACTTC

J: TRBJ1-2
D: .
V: TRBV19
size: .
CDR3: CASSIHVAGGYTF
DNA: TGTGCCAGTAGTATCCACGTTGCAGGAGGCTACACCTTC

J: TRBJ2-2
D: TRBD1
V: TRBV7-9
size: .
CDR3: CASRSGTGDTGELFF
DNA: TGTGCCAGCAGGTCCGGGACAGGGGACACCGGGGAGCTGTTTTTT

J: TRBJ2-7
D: .
V: TRBV19
size: .
CDR3: CASSAGSAYEQYF
DNA: TGTGCCAGTAGTGCGGGTTCCGCCTACGAGCAGTACTTC

J: TRBJ1-6
D: TRBD1
V: TRBV7-8
size: .
CDR3: CASSFLTGGNSPLHF
DNA: TGTGCCAGCAGCTTCCTTACAGGGGGCAATTCACCCCTCCACTTT

J: TRBJ2-3
D: TRBD2
V: TRBV19
size: .
CDR3: CASSMASGYTDTQYF
DNA: TGTGCCAGTAGTATGGCTAGCGGTTACACAGATACGCAGTATTTT

J: TRBJ2-1
D: TRBD2
V: TRBV4-1
size: .
CDR3: CASSQGTSGYNEQFF
DNA: TGCGCCAGCAGCCAAGGGACTAGCGGCTACAATGAGCAGTTCTTC

J: TRBJ2-1
D: TRBD1
V: TRBV27
size: .
CDR3: CASSAMTGTGAHNEQFF
DNA: TGTGCCAGCAGTGCCATGACCGGGACAGGGGCACACAATGAGCAGTTCTTC

J: TRBJ1-2
D: TRBD1
V: TRBV4-3
size: .
CDR3: CASSHLGQGVGYGYTF
DNA: TGCGCCAGCAGCCACCTAGGACAGGGAGTGGGCTATGGCTACACCTTC

J: TRBJ1-6
D: .
V: TRBV7-6
size: few
CDR3: CASSLESQTVLRHYNSPLHF
DNA: TGTGCCAGCAGCTTAGAATCACAAACCGTACTCAGGCACTATAATTCACCCCTCCACTTT

J: TRBJ1-1
D: TRBD1
V: TRBV10-3
size: few
CDR3: CAISVTGVDTEAFF
DNA: TGTGCCATCAGTGTGACAGGGGTAGACACTGAAGCTTTCTTT

J: TRBJ2-7
D: TRBD1
V: TRBV5-1
size: .
CDR3: CASSPGTGISYEQYF
DNA: TGCGCCAGCAGCCCCGGGACAGGGATCTCCTACGAGCAGTACTTC

J: TRBJ1-2
D: TRBD1
V: TRBV6-5
size: .
CDR3: CASRGTGPHYGYTF
DNA: TGTGCCAGCAGGGGGACAGGGCCCCACTATGGCTACACCTTC

J: TRBJ2-7
D: TRBD1
V: TRBV12-3/TRBV12-4
size: .
CDR3: CASIRTGGYEQYF
DNA: TGTGCCAGCATCCGGACAGGGGGCTACGAGCAGTACTTC

J: TRBJ2-3
D: .
V: TRBV6-6
size: .
CDR3: CASTGTDTQYF
DNA: TGTGCCAGCACCGGGACAGATACGCAGTATTTT

J: TRBJ2-3
D: .
V: TRBV6-5
size: .
CDR3: CASSYSLYSDTQYF
DNA: TGTGCCAGCAGTTACTCCTTATACTCAGATACGCAGTATTTT

J: TRBJ2-5
D: .
V: TRBV3-1/TRBV3-2
size: .
CDR3: CASGGGPQETQYF
DNA: TGTGCCAGCGGGGGGGGGCCCCAAGAGACCCAGTACTTC

J: TRBJ1-4
D: .
V: TRBV30
size: .
CDR3: CAWGGLGEKLFF
DNA: TGTGCCTGGGGGGGGCTGGGGGAAAAACTGTTTTTT

J: TRBJ2-2
D: TRBD2
V: TRBV19
size: .
CDR3: CASSMNRGANTGELFF
DNA: TGTGCCAGTAGTATGAATCGGGGGGCGAACACCGGGGAGCTGTTTTTT

J: TRBJ1-2
D: TRBD1
V: TRBV2
size: .
CDR3: CAGFGQAHNYGYTF
DNA: TGTGCCGGTTTTGGACAGGCCCATAACTATGGCTACACCTTC

J: TRBJ1-5
D: .
V: TRBV30
size: .
CDR3: CAWSVGASKLQPQHF
DNA: TGTGCCTGGAGCGTGGGGGCGTCGAAACTTCAGCCCCAGCATTTT

J: TRBJ1-2
D: TRBD1
V: TRBV28
size: .
CDR3: CASSATGLSHGYTF
DNA: TGTGCCAGCAGCGCGACAGGGCTAAGCCATGGCTACACCTTC

J: TRBJ2-1
D: TRBD2
V: TRBV7-3
size: .
CDR3: CASSLGLAAINEQFF
DNA: TGTGCCAGCAGCTTAGGACTAGCGGCTATCAATGAGCAGTTCTTC

J: TRBJ1-2
D: .
V: TRBV5-6
size: .
CDR3: CASSLTGSGDGYTF
DNA: TGTGCCAGCAGCTTGACAGGGAGTGGAGATGGCTACACCTTC

J: TRBJ1-2
D: TRBD1
V: TRBV7-2
size: .
CDR3: CASSPRDSQGYGYTF
DNA: TGTGCCAGCAGCCCTCGGGACAGCCAGGGGTATGGCTACACCTTC

J: TRBJ2-7
D: TRBD1
V: TRBV7-6
size: .
CDR3: CASSLGPGQATYEQYF
DNA: TGTGCCAGCAGCTTAGGCCCCGGACAGGCGACCTACGAGCAGTACTTC

J: TRBJ1-3
D: .
V: TRBV19
size: .
CDR3: CASPENTIYF
DNA: TGTGCCAGCCCCGAGAACACCATATATTTT

J: TRBJ1-1
D: .
V: TRBV10-3
size: .
CDR3: CAITSDRYGDTEAFF
DNA: TGTGCCATCACCTCTGACCGATACGGGGACACTGAAGCTTTCTTT

J: TRBJ1-2
D: TRBD1
V: TRBV19
size: once
CDR3: CASKGQMDYGYTF
DNA: TGTGCCAGTAAGGGACAGATGGACTATGGCTACACCTTC

J: TRBJ2-6
D: .
V: TRBV4-3
size: few
CDR3: CASSQEQGSGANVLTF
DNA: TGCGCCAGCAGCCAAGAACAGGGATCTGGGGCCAACGTCCTGACTTTC

J: TRBJ2-7
D: .
V: TRBV28
size: .
CDR3: CASRGPTYEQYF
DNA: TGTGCCAGCCGCGGTCCCACCTACGAGCAGTACTTC